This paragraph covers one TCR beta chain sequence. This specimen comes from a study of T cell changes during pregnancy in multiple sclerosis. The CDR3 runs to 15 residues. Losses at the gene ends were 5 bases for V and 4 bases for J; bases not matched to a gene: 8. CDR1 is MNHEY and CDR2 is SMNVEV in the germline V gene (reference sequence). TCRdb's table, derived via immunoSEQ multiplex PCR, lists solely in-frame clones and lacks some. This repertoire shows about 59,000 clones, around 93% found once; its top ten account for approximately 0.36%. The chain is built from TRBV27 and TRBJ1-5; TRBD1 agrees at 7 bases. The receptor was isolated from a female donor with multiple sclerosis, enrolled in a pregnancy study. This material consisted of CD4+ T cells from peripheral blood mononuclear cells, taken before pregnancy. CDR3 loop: CASSQRQGLNQPQHF. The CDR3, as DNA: TGTGCCAGCAGTCAAAGACAGGGCCTTAATCAGCCCCAGCATTTT.